The rows below give T cell receptor beta chains drawn from one sample of a study of shared clonotypes between healthy human individuals. Only in-frame clones appear in the TCRdb table, and some are missing; sequencing was by immunoSEQ multiplex PCR. The sample records some 1 million clones, under 80% being singletons. The sequencing sample was made of memory CD4+ T cells sorted from blood. The receptors were sampled from a man younger than 30 in good health. Both conserved end residues are part of each CDR3. Each record gives: D gene, V gene, J gene, clone size, CDR3 DNA, CDR3 protein. The D gene is left open where the match is weak. Only some rows state a clone size, as once, few, many or a class for expanded clones.

D: NA; V: TRBV21-1; J: TRBJ2-7; size: few; DNA: TGTGCCAGCACTGGGGGGTGGGAGCAGTACTTC; CDR3: CASTGGWEQYF
D: TRBD1; V: TRBV7-2; J: TRBJ2-5; size: NA; DNA: TGTGCCAGCAGCTTAAGCCGGGACAGGGTCCAAGAGACCCAGTACTTC; CDR3: CASSLSRDRVQETQYF
D: NA; V: TRBV25-1; J: TRBJ2-1; size: NA; DNA: TGTGCCAGCAGTGAATACACTACCACCGCGGGGCAGCAGTTCTTC; CDR3: CASSEYTTTAGQQFF
D: NA; V: TRBV19; J: TRBJ2-5; size: NA; DNA: TGTGCCAGTAGTATAGATCTAGAGACCCAGTACTTC; CDR3: CASSIDLETQYF
D: NA; V: TRBV11-2; J: TRBJ2-5; size: once; DNA: TGTGCCAGCAGCCCTAGCCCCCTTCAAGAGACCCAGTACTTC; CDR3: CASSPSPLQETQYF
D: NA; V: TRBV29-1; J: TRBJ1-2; size: NA; DNA: TGCAGCGTCGGAGAGGACTATGGCTACACCTTC; CDR3: CSVGEDYGYTF
D: NA; V: TRBV9; J: TRBJ1-6; size: once; DNA: TGTGCCAGCAGCGTAGGTGGAGCAGCTAGTTATAATTCACCCCTCCACTTT; CDR3: CASSVGGAASYNSPLHF
D: NA; V: TRBV5-1; J: TRBJ2-7; size: NA; DNA: TGCGCCAGCAGCTTTGTTGGGGACGAGCAGTACTTC; CDR3: CASSFVGDEQYF
D: TRBD1; V: TRBV5-1; J: TRBJ2-1; size: few; DNA: TGCGCCAGCAGCATTGGGAGTAAAGGGACAGGGGAACGTGAGCAGTTCTTC; CDR3: CASSIGSKGTGEREQFF
D: NA; V: TRBV6-5; J: TRBJ1-2; size: few; DNA: TGTGCCAGCAGCGAATGGACAGCCGACTATGGCTACACCTTC; CDR3: CASSEWTADYGYTF
D: NA; V: TRBV7-9; J: TRBJ1-2; size: NA; DNA: TGTGCCAGCAGTCCCGGACCCGGTGGAGGCTACACCTTC; CDR3: CASSPGPGGGYTF
D: NA; V: TRBV19; J: TRBJ1-5; size: once; DNA: TGTGCCAGTACACTTCGGGGGGCCGGCAATCAGCCCCAGCATTTT; CDR3: CASTLRGAGNQPQHF
D: NA; V: TRBV7-9; J: TRBJ2-4; size: NA; DNA: TGTGCCAGCAGCCTGGGGACCGTGAACATTCAGTACTTC; CDR3: CASSLGTVNIQYF
D: NA; V: TRBV5-4; J: TRBJ2-5; size: NA; DNA: TGTGCCAGCAGCCCGGGGACGGTCCGAGAGACCCAGTACTTC; CDR3: CASSPGTVRETQYF
D: NA; V: TRBV30; J: TRBJ1-2; size: NA; DNA: TGTGCCTCTCGATTTCCGGGACTTAACTATGGCTACACCTTC; CDR3: CASRFPGLNYGYTF
D: NA; V: TRBV18; J: TRBJ1-2; size: NA; DNA: TGTGCCAGCTCACCAGGTATAGGAAACTATGGCTACACCTTC; CDR3: CASSPGIGNYGYTF
D: NA; V: TRBV4-1; J: TRBJ2-7; size: NA; DNA: TGCGCCAGCAGCCAAGAAGGTTGGGCAGGGCCCTACGAGCAGTACTTC; CDR3: CASSQEGWAGPYEQYF
D: NA; V: TRBV5-4; J: TRBJ2-7; size: NA; DNA: TGTGCCAGCAGCTTGAGAGGAAACCCCTACGAGCAGTACTTC; CDR3: CASSLRGNPYEQYF
D: NA; V: TRBV7-2; J: TRBJ1-1; size: NA; DNA: TGTGCCAGCAGATCCGGGAACTTGAACACTGAAGCTTTCTTT; CDR3: CASRSGNLNTEAFF
D: TRBD2; V: TRBV7-3; J: TRBJ2-7; size: NA; DNA: TGTGCCAGCAGCTACCTTTGTAGCGGGGCCCTCCTAATCTACGAGCAGTACTTC; CDR3: CASSYLCSGALLIYEQYF
D: TRBD1; V: TRBV28; J: TRBJ2-7; size: NA; DNA: TGTGCCAGCAGTTTTGGCCTGGACAGGGGGCTCTACGAGCAGTACTTC; CDR3: CASSFGLDRGLYEQYF
D: TRBD2; V: TRBV6-5; J: TRBJ2-7; size: NA; DNA: TGTGCCAGCAGTTACGGAGCGGGAGGAGTCTACGAGCAGTACTTC; CDR3: CASSYGAGGVYEQYF
D: NA; V: TRBV30; J: TRBJ1-2; size: NA; DNA: TGTGCCTGGAGTTCCCTTCGTGGCTACACCTTC; CDR3: CAWSSLRGYTF
D: NA; V: TRBV7-9; J: TRBJ1-4; size: once; DNA: TGTGCCAGCAGCCCCCTATTAGGGGGTAATGAAAAACTGTTTTTT; CDR3: CASSPLLGGNEKLFF
D: NA; V: TRBV7-2; J: TRBJ2-5; size: NA; DNA: TGTGCCAGCAGCTTAGATGACTACCAAGAGACCCAGTACTTC; CDR3: CASSLDDYQETQYF
D: TRBD2; V: TRBV30; J: TRBJ2-1; size: NA; DNA: TGTGCCTGGAGGTTCCCTTTGGGGCTAGCGGGCCTGTACAATGAGCAGTTCTTC; CDR3: CAWRFPLGLAGLYNEQFF
D: NA; V: TRBV9; J: TRBJ2-6; size: NA; DNA: TGTGCCAGCAGCGGGGCCGTTGACTCTGGGGCCAACGTCCTGACTTTC; CDR3: CASSGAVDSGANVLTF
D: NA; V: TRBV5-1; J: TRBJ2-6; size: NA; DNA: TGCGCCAGCAGCTTGGATGGAGGTCTAGGGGCCAACGTCCTGACTTTC; CDR3: CASSLDGGLGANVLTF
D: NA; V: TRBV5-1; J: TRBJ1-2; size: NA; DNA: TGCGCCAGCAGCGGAATTCAACGGGACGGTGCGGCCGACTATGGCTACACCTTC; CDR3: CASSGIQRDGAADYGYTF
D: TRBD1; V: TRBV28; J: TRBJ1-2; size: NA; DNA: TGTGCCAGCAGTCCACCTAGACAGGGCGGCTATGGCTACACCTTC; CDR3: CASSPPRQGGYGYTF
D: NA; V: TRBV18; J: TRBJ2-4; size: NA; DNA: TGTGCCAGCTCACCACAGGGGGGCAAAAACATTCAGTACTTC; CDR3: CASSPQGGKNIQYF
D: NA; V: TRBV19; J: TRBJ1-4; size: NA; DNA: TGTGCCAGTAGAAGACTAGGTGGAGAAAAACTGTTTTTT; CDR3: CASRRLGGEKLFF
D: NA; V: TRBV7-7; J: TRBJ1-3; size: NA; DNA: TGTGCTACCTCCCCCGGGACCTCTGGAAACACCATATATTTT; CDR3: CATSPGTSGNTIYF
D: NA; V: TRBV5-1; J: TRBJ1-5; size: few; DNA: TGCGCCAGCAGCTTGGACGGACAGACTAGCAATCAGCCCCAGCATTTT; CDR3: CASSLDGQTSNQPQHF
D: NA; V: TRBV21-1; J: TRBJ2-1; size: NA; DNA: TGTGCCAGCAGCAATGGTTCGGCGGGACGAAGGGGCCGGTTCAATGAGCAGTTCTTC; CDR3: CASSNGSAGRRGRFNEQFF
D: NA; V: TRBV15; J: TRBJ2-7; size: NA; DNA: TGTGCCACCAGCAGCATGGCTGTATTTGACAGCAAAACCTACGAGCAGTACTTC; CDR3: CATSSMAVFDSKTYEQYF
D: NA; V: TRBV30; J: TRBJ2-2; size: NA; DNA: TGTGCCTGGAGTGTTGGGGTGCTCGGCACCGGGGAGCTGTTTTTT; CDR3: CAWSVGVLGTGELFF
D: TRBD1; V: TRBV5-4; J: TRBJ2-7; size: few; DNA: TGTGCCAGCAGCTTGGCCGGACAGGGGAGGAACGAGCAGTACTTC; CDR3: CASSLAGQGRNEQYF
D: NA; V: TRBV19; J: TRBJ1-2; size: NA; DNA: TGTGCCAGTAGTACTTCCAATTCGGGCGGCTACACCTTC; CDR3: CASSTSNSGGYTF
D: NA; V: TRBV7-9; J: TRBJ2-3; size: few; DNA: TGTGCCAGCAGCTTACAAGCAGATACGCAGTATTTT; CDR3: CASSLQADTQYF
D: NA; V: TRBV9; J: TRBJ2-3; size: NA; DNA: TGTGCCAGCAGCGTAGGCTCCAGGGGGGCCACCACAGATACGCAGTATTTT; CDR3: CASSVGSRGATTDTQYF
D: NA; V: TRBV11-2; J: TRBJ1-1; size: NA; DNA: TGTGCCAGCAGCCAAAATGTATACACTGAAGCTTTCTTT; CDR3: CASSQNVYTEAFF
D: NA; V: TRBV2; J: TRBJ2-1; size: NA; DNA: TGTGCCAGCAGTGAACTAGCAGAGCAGTTCTTC; CDR3: CASSELAEQFF
D: NA; V: TRBV5-4; J: TRBJ1-6; size: few; DNA: TGTGCCAGCAGTAGAAGGGAGGGCGATAATTCACCCCTCCACTTT; CDR3: CASSRREGDNSPLHF
D: NA; V: TRBV5-1; J: TRBJ2-3; size: NA; DNA: TGCGCCAGCAGTGGGGGCGCTTCTAGCACAGATACGCAGTATTTT; CDR3: CASSGGASSTDTQYF
D: TRBD1; V: TRBV9; J: TRBJ2-7; size: NA; DNA: TGTGCCAGCAGCCCCCGGGACAGTACCTACGAGCAGTACTTC; CDR3: CASSPRDSTYEQYF